Listed below are T cell receptor beta chains from one sample, sequenced in a study of shared clonotypes between healthy human individuals. Some clones are missing from TCRdb's copy, which holds only in-frame ones; the method was immunoSEQ multiplex PCR. Of approximately 2.1 million clones listed, 90% to 95% are singletons. Sequencing used naive CD4+ T cells from PBMCs. The origin of the receptors is a young man in good health. Some clones in this sample may be carry-over from other donors' samples. Each CDR3 is given with its conserved first and last residue. The D gene is left open where the match is weak. The listing skips clone size in some rows; elsewhere it reads once, few, many or a size class.

abundance,v_gene,j_gene,d_gene,CDR3aa,CDR3nt
NA,TRBV28,TRBJ1-5,NA,CAGARGIGQPQHF,TGTGCCGGAGCTCGGGGGATCGGTCAGCCCCAGCATTTT
NA,TRBV10-3,TRBJ2-3,NA,CAISGTGTDTQYF,TGTGCCATCAGTGGGACAGGCACAGATACGCAGTATTTT
NA,TRBV18,TRBJ2-7,NA,CASSLLSSPYEQYF,TGTGCCAGCTCACTTCTGAGTTCTCCCTACGAGCAGTACTTC
NA,TRBV20-1,TRBJ1-1,NA,CSATPGRGAFF,TGCAGTGCTACTCCGGGAAGAGGAGCTTTCTTT
once,TRBV18,TRBJ2-1,TRBD2,CASSPLAGGSSYNEQFF,TGTGCCAGCTCACCCTTGGCGGGGGGGAGCTCCTACAATGAGCAGTTCTTC
NA,TRBV6-4,TRBJ2-2,NA,CASSDSGGPTGELFF,TGTGCCAGCAGTGACTCAGGGGGGCCCACCGGGGAGCTGTTTTTT
NA,TRBV9,TRBJ1-1,NA,CASSVNSGNTEAFF,TGTGCCAGCAGCGTTAATTCAGGGAACACTGAAGCTTTCTTT
NA,TRBV28,TRBJ2-7,TRBD2,CASSNSGRVESYEQYF,TGTGCCAGCAGCAATAGCGGGAGAGTCGAATCCTACGAGCAGTACTTC
NA,TRBV27,TRBJ2-2,NA,CASSLRGANTGELFF,TGTGCCAGCAGTTTAAGAGGGGCGAACACCGGGGAGCTGTTTTTT
NA,TRBV29-1,TRBJ1-4,TRBD1,CSAQGFGEKLFF,TGCAGCGCACAGGGGTTTGGTGAAAAACTGTTTTTT
NA,TRBV28,TRBJ1-2,TRBD1,CASSLGPGQINYGYTF,TGTGCCAGCAGCCTCGGACCGGGACAGATAAACTATGGCTACACCTTC
NA,TRBV5-4,TRBJ2-1,NA,CASSLWAGDNEQFF,TGTGCCAGCAGCCTTTGGGCAGGGGACAATGAGCAGTTCTTC
NA,TRBV19,TRBJ2-1,NA,CASSIFWEPRNEQFF,TGTGCCAGTAGTATATTCTGGGAACCGCGAAATGAGCAGTTCTTC
NA,TRBV7-9,TRBJ1-4,NA,CASSQRMTNEKLFF,TGTGCCAGCAGCCAAAGGATGACTAATGAAAAACTGTTTTTT
NA,TRBV9,TRBJ1-5,NA,CASSSLGGLGQPQHF,TGTGCCAGCAGCAGTCTCGGGGGGCTTGGTCAGCCCCAGCATTTT
NA,TRBV10-2,TRBJ2-7,TRBD2,CASRSGGRAPEQYF,TGCGCCAGCAGGAGCGGCGGGAGGGCCCCCGAGCAGTACTTC
once,TRBV18,TRBJ1-1,NA,CASSPTAQGETEAFF,TGTGCCAGCTCACCAACCGCACAGGGTGAGACTGAAGCTTTCTTT
once,TRBV28,TRBJ2-7,NA,CASPPPGTNSYEQYF,TGTGCCAGCCCTCCACCCGGCACGAACTCCTACGAGCAGTACTTC
NA,TRBV27,TRBJ2-7,TRBD1,CASSYRDRGPYEQYF,TGTGCCAGCAGCTACCGGGACAGGGGGCCCTACGAGCAGTACTTC
NA,TRBV14,TRBJ1-1,NA,CASSRQAYTEAFF,TGTGCCAGCAGCCGACAGGCCTACACTGAAGCTTTCTTT
NA,TRBV5-1,TRBJ1-3,NA,CASRGSGNTIYF,TGCGCCAGCAGAGGTTCTGGAAACACCATATATTTT
NA,TRBV19,TRBJ1-1,TRBD1,CASSTRDRGWNTEAFF,TGTGCCAGTAGTACCCGGGACAGGGGGTGGAACACTGAAGCTTTCTTT
NA,TRBV30,TRBJ2-7,TRBD1,CAWSAGQVGQYF,TGTGCCTGGAGCGCCGGACAGGTCGGGCAGTACTTC
few,TRBV2,TRBJ2-2,NA,CASIGLLNTGELFF,TGTGCCAGCATCGGCCTGCTGAACACCGGGGAGCTGTTTTTT
NA,TRBV5-5,TRBJ2-1,NA,CASSFSLAAPSEQFF,TGTGCCAGCAGCTTCTCTTTGGCAGCCCCCTCGGAGCAGTTCTTC
NA,TRBV2,TRBJ2-1,TRBD2,CASSIPSLAGEPDEQFF,TGTGCCAGCAGCATTCCTTCACTAGCGGGAGAGCCTGATGAGCAGTTCTTC
NA,TRBV4-1,TRBJ2-3,NA,CASSQDYYQRSTDTQYF,TGCGCCAGCAGCCAAGACTACTACCAGAGGAGCACAGATACGCAGTATTTT
NA,TRBV27,TRBJ2-5,NA,CASSVRDQETQYF,TGTGCCAGCAGTGTCCGGGACCAAGAGACCCAGTACTTC
NA,TRBV5-1,TRBJ1-1,NA,CASSFDKNTEAFF,TGCGCCAGCAGCTTTGACAAGAACACTGAAGCTTTCTTT
NA,TRBV2,TRBJ2-3,NA,CASSGSTSTDTQYF,TGTGCCAGCAGTGGCAGTACTAGCACAGATACGCAGTATTTT
NA,TRBV5-1,TRBJ2-7,TRBD1,CASSLTGGNYEQYF,TGCGCCAGCAGCTTGACAGGGGGCAACTACGAGCAGTACTTC
NA,TRBV28,TRBJ2-1,TRBD1,CASSRVGTAIYNEQFF,TGTGCCAGCAGTCGAGTTGGGACAGCGATATACAATGAGCAGTTCTTC
NA,TRBV7-8,TRBJ2-5,NA,CASSLSRVYRGLYQETQYF,TGTGCCAGCAGCTTGTCGAGGGTCTACAGGGGACTGTACCAAGAGACCCAGTACTTC
few,TRBV27,TRBJ2-2,NA,CASSLRLFGELFF,TGTGCCAGCAGTTTAAGACTTTTCGGGGAGCTGTTTTTT
NA,TRBV28,TRBJ2-5,NA,CASSPRQTFGETQYF,TGTGCCAGCAGTCCCCGACAGACCTTTGGGGAGACCCAGTACTTC
few,TRBV2,TRBJ1-1,NA,CASSVVNTEAFF,TGTGCCAGCAGTGTTGTGAACACTGAAGCTTTCTTT
NA,TRBV29-1,TRBJ2-3,TRBD1,CSVGPLGQGRGTDTQYF,TGCAGCGTTGGCCCACTCGGACAGGGCCGTGGCACAGATACGCAGTATTTT
NA,TRBV6-6,TRBJ1-5,TRBD1,CASSGTGGGQPQHF,TGTGCCAGCAGTGGGACAGGGGGAGGGCAGCCCCAGCATTTT
NA,TRBV6-1,TRBJ1-5,NA,CASSQGLTRPQHF,TGTGCCAGCAGCCAGGGTCTAACTCGGCCCCAGCATTTT
NA,TRBV29-1,TRBJ2-3,NA,CNVDGYGTDTQYF,TGCAACGTTGACGGGTATGGCACAGATACGCAGTATTTT
NA,TRBV6-6,TRBJ2-5,NA,CASSSTGHQETQYF,TGTGCCAGCAGTTCGACGGGTCACCAAGAGACCCAGTACTTC
NA,TRBV7-6,TRBJ2-5,TRBD2,CASSLEVGGRQETQYF,TGTGCCAGCAGCTTAGAGGTGGGAGGGCGACAAGAGACCCAGTACTTC